The rows below give T cell receptor beta chains drawn from one sample of a study of a mutant IDH1 vaccine in newly diagnosed glioma. The protocol was immunoSEQ multiplex PCR, while the TCRdb copy is restricted to in-frame clones and leaves out a portion. The data show approximately 37,000 clones, approximately 76% seen once. The antigens these receptors bind are not known. The material was PBMCs, obtained from a glioma patient whose treatment included an IDH1 peptide vaccine. All receptors come from a man aged 45-60 years with glioma. Both conserved end residues are part of each CDR3. The order of the fields is J gene, V gene, D gene, clone size, CDR3 protein, CDR3 DNA. The D gene is left open where the match is weak. Size is omitted from some rows. Given values are once, few, many or a class for expanded clones.

J gene: TRBJ2-3
V gene: TRBV19
D gene: .
clone size: .
CDR3 protein: CATQTGGLTDTQYF
CDR3 DNA: TGTGCCACCCAGACAGGCGGACTCACAGATACGCAGTATTTT

J gene: TRBJ2-5
V gene: TRBV5-6
D gene: TRBD1
clone size: .
CDR3 protein: CASRNGQGMLETQYF
CDR3 DNA: TGTGCCAGCAGAAACGGACAGGGGATGTTGGAGACCCAGTACTTC

J gene: TRBJ2-3
V gene: TRBV27
D gene: TRBD2
clone size: .
CDR3 protein: CASSPPRRRGLDTQYF
CDR3 DNA: TGTGCCAGCAGTCCCCCCCGAAGGCGGGGGTTAGATACGCAGTATTTT

J gene: TRBJ2-1
V gene: TRBV14
D gene: .
clone size: .
CDR3 protein: CASSLYNEQFF
CDR3 DNA: TGTGCCAGCAGCCTATACAATGAGCAGTTCTTC

J gene: TRBJ1-2
V gene: TRBV2
D gene: .
clone size: once
CDR3 protein: CASSEGHGGYGYTF
CDR3 DNA: TGTGCCAGCAGTGAAGGGCACGGTGGATATGGCTACACCTTC

J gene: TRBJ1-4
V gene: TRBV5-1
D gene: TRBD1
clone size: .
CDR3 protein: CASSRTGQGTTNEKLFF
CDR3 DNA: TGCGCCAGCAGCCGGACCGGACAGGGGACAACTAATGAAAAACTGTTTTTT

J gene: TRBJ2-2
V gene: TRBV7-9
D gene: TRBD1
clone size: .
CDR3 protein: CASSVGQGAEGELFF
CDR3 DNA: TGTGCCAGCAGTGTTGGACAGGGGGCTGAAGGGGAGCTGTTTTTT

J gene: TRBJ1-2
V gene: TRBV15
D gene: .
clone size: few
CDR3 protein: CATSTPTYSGYTF
CDR3 DNA: TGTGCCACCAGCACCCCGACATACTCCGGCTACACCTTC

J gene: TRBJ2-3
V gene: TRBV5-1
D gene: .
clone size: .
CDR3 protein: CASSFISSSSTDTQYF
CDR3 DNA: TGCGCCAGCAGCTTTATCAGCTCCTCTAGCACAGATACGCAGTATTTT

J gene: TRBJ2-5
V gene: TRBV29-1
D gene: .
clone size: .
CDR3 protein: CSVVADWETQYF
CDR3 DNA: TGCAGCGTTGTGGCCGATTGGGAGACCCAGTACTTC

J gene: TRBJ1-2
V gene: TRBV28
D gene: TRBD1
clone size: .
CDR3 protein: CASSSPLGTGDDGYTF
CDR3 DNA: TGTGCCAGCAGTTCACCCCTCGGGACAGGGGACGATGGCTACACCTTC

J gene: TRBJ1-4
V gene: TRBV2
D gene: .
clone size: .
CDR3 protein: CASSERWDDEKLFF
CDR3 DNA: TGTGCCAGCAGTGAACGGTGGGACGATGAAAAACTGTTTTTT

J gene: TRBJ2-7
V gene: TRBV9
D gene: .
clone size: .
CDR3 protein: CASSVGGSEQYF
CDR3 DNA: TGTGCCAGCAGCGTCGGAGGGAGCGAGCAGTACTTC

J gene: TRBJ2-1
V gene: TRBV27
D gene: .
clone size: once
CDR3 protein: CASSSLAFLGEQFF
CDR3 DNA: TGTGCCAGCAGTTCATTAGCTTTCCTGGGTGAGCAGTTCTTC

J gene: TRBJ2-2
V gene: TRBV9
D gene: TRBD1
clone size: .
CDR3 protein: CASSVGPQGAAGELFF
CDR3 DNA: TGTGCCAGCAGCGTAGGGCCTCAGGGGGCGGCCGGGGAGCTGTTTTTT

J gene: TRBJ2-6
V gene: TRBV5-1
D gene: .
clone size: .
CDR3 protein: CASRRQEGPAGANVLTF
CDR3 DNA: TGCGCCAGTCGGCGACAGGAAGGCCCTGCTGGGGCCAACGTCCTGACTTTC

J gene: TRBJ2-7
V gene: TRBV5-5
D gene: .
clone size: .
CDR3 protein: CASSSRVGEQYF
CDR3 DNA: TGTGCCAGCAGCTCCAGGGTGGGCGAGCAGTACTTC

J gene: TRBJ2-1
V gene: TRBV7-2
D gene: TRBD2
clone size: .
CDR3 protein: CASQRWGGSYNEQFF
CDR3 DNA: TGTGCCAGCCAGCGGTGGGGGGGCTCCTACAATGAGCAGTTCTTC

J gene: TRBJ2-3
V gene: TRBV5-1
D gene: .
clone size: .
CDR3 protein: CASSKSDRTDTQYF
CDR3 DNA: TGCGCCAGCAGCAAATCGGACCGCACAGATACGCAGTATTTT

J gene: TRBJ2-1
V gene: TRBV2
D gene: .
clone size: .
CDR3 protein: CASMYGETAMEQFF
CDR3 DNA: TGTGCCAGCATGTATGGGGAGACGGCAATGGAGCAGTTCTTC

J gene: TRBJ1-2
V gene: TRBV7-2
D gene: .
clone size: .
CDR3 protein: CASSFERGYTF
CDR3 DNA: TGTGCCAGCAGCTTTGAGCGTGGCTACACCTTC

J gene: TRBJ1-5
V gene: TRBV9
D gene: .
clone size: .
CDR3 protein: CASSVGQGNQPQHF
CDR3 DNA: TGTGCCAGCAGCGTAGGACAGGGCAATCAGCCCCAGCATTTT

J gene: TRBJ1-6
V gene: TRBV30
D gene: .
clone size: .
CDR3 protein: CAWSMEGSKSPLHF
CDR3 DNA: TGTGCCTGGAGTATGGAGGGGAGCAAGTCACCCCTCCACTTT

J gene: TRBJ1-5
V gene: TRBV2
D gene: .
clone size: once
CDR3 protein: CASSVLKGYQPQHF
CDR3 DNA: TGTGCCAGCAGTGTGTTAAAGGGCTACCAGCCCCAGCATTTT

J gene: TRBJ2-1
V gene: TRBV7-2
D gene: TRBD2
clone size: .
CDR3 protein: CASSLEGWGGDEQFF
CDR3 DNA: TGTGCCAGCAGCTTAGAAGGGTGGGGGGGAGATGAGCAGTTCTTC

J gene: TRBJ1-3
V gene: TRBV19
D gene: .
clone size: .
CDR3 protein: CASSSQRLGGGNTIYF
CDR3 DNA: TGTGCCAGTAGTAGCCAACGTTTGGGAGGCGGAAACACCATATATTTT

J gene: TRBJ2-5
V gene: TRBV7-7
D gene: TRBD2
clone size: .
CDR3 protein: CASSLRLAGQETQYF
CDR3 DNA: TGTGCTAGCAGCTTACGACTAGCGGGGCAAGAGACCCAGTACTTC

J gene: TRBJ2-5
V gene: TRBV5-1
D gene: TRBD2
clone size: .
CDR3 protein: CASSFRLAGGVQETQYF
CDR3 DNA: TGCGCCAGCAGCTTCCGACTAGCGGGGGGGGTACAAGAGACCCAGTACTTC

J gene: TRBJ2-3
V gene: TRBV19
D gene: TRBD2
clone size: .
CDR3 protein: CASSPESSGGPSTDTQYF
CDR3 DNA: TGTGCCAGTAGTCCGGAATCTAGCGGGGGCCCTAGCACAGATACGCAGTATTTT

J gene: TRBJ2-7
V gene: TRBV5-1
D gene: .
clone size: .
CDR3 protein: CASSLASDYEQYF
CDR3 DNA: TGCGCCAGCAGCTTGGCCTCGGACTACGAGCAGTACTTC

J gene: TRBJ2-1
V gene: TRBV29-1
D gene: .
clone size: .
CDR3 protein: CSVQRRELGNEQFF
CDR3 DNA: TGCAGCGTTCAGAGGCGGGAATTAGGCAATGAGCAGTTCTTC

J gene: TRBJ2-7
V gene: TRBV7-2
D gene: .
clone size: .
CDR3 protein: CASSLGNLYEQYF
CDR3 DNA: TGTGCCAGCAGCTTAGGAAACCTCTACGAGCAGTACTTC

J gene: TRBJ1-5
V gene: TRBV6-1
D gene: TRBD1
clone size: .
CDR3 protein: CASSGTDENQPQHF
CDR3 DNA: TGTGCCAGCAGCGGGACAGATGAAAATCAGCCCCAGCATTTT

J gene: TRBJ2-7
V gene: TRBV18
D gene: TRBD1
clone size: .
CDR3 protein: CASSPGQGLGYEQYF
CDR3 DNA: TGTGCCAGCTCACCGGGACAGGGTTTAGGCTACGAGCAGTACTTC

J gene: TRBJ1-4
V gene: TRBV6-1
D gene: TRBD1
clone size: .
CDR3 protein: CASNLQGRGEKLFF
CDR3 DNA: TGTGCCAGCAATCTACAGGGGAGAGGGGAAAAACTGTTTTTT

J gene: TRBJ2-7
V gene: TRBV20-1
D gene: .
clone size: .
CDR3 protein: CSATGDYEQYF
CDR3 DNA: TGCAGTGCTACAGGGGACTACGAGCAGTACTTC

J gene: TRBJ2-3
V gene: TRBV4-1
D gene: TRBD2
clone size: .
CDR3 protein: CASSQGGLAGTSTDTQYF
CDR3 DNA: TGCGCCAGCAGCCAAGGGGGACTAGCGGGGACTAGCACAGATACGCAGTATTTT

J gene: TRBJ2-5
V gene: TRBV4-2
D gene: TRBD2
clone size: .
CDR3 protein: CASSQDPASGGETQYF
CDR3 DNA: TGTGCCAGCAGCCAAGATCCGGCTAGCGGGGGAGAGACCCAGTACTTC

J gene: TRBJ1-5
V gene: TRBV2
D gene: .
clone size: few
CDR3 protein: CASRDRGNQPQHF
CDR3 DNA: TGTGCCAGCAGAGACAGAGGGAATCAGCCCCAGCATTTT

J gene: TRBJ1-5
V gene: TRBV6-5
D gene: TRBD1
clone size: .
CDR3 protein: CASSTGGKQPQHF
CDR3 DNA: TGTGCCAGCAGCACAGGGGGCAAACAGCCCCAGCATTTT

J gene: TRBJ1-4
V gene: TRBV30
D gene: .
clone size: .
CDR3 protein: CAWTPGPAEKLFF
CDR3 DNA: TGTGCCTGGACCCCGGGACCGGCGGAAAAACTGTTTTTT

J gene: TRBJ1-5
V gene: TRBV27
D gene: TRBD1
clone size: .
CDR3 protein: CASSGTGLGNQPQHF
CDR3 DNA: TGTGCCAGCAGTGGGACAGGGCTCGGCAATCAGCCCCAGCATTTT

J gene: TRBJ2-3
V gene: TRBV4-2
D gene: TRBD1
clone size: .
CDR3 protein: CASSQGGQGGDTQYF
CDR3 DNA: TGTGCCAGCAGCCAAGGGGGACAGGGAGGAGATACGCAGTATTTT

J gene: TRBJ2-3
V gene: TRBV5-1
D gene: .
clone size: .
CDR3 protein: CASSLQAGGGPTDTQYF
CDR3 DNA: TGCGCCAGCAGCCTACAAGCCGGTGGGGGGCCGACAGATACGCAGTATTTT

J gene: TRBJ2-2
V gene: TRBV7-8
D gene: TRBD1
clone size: .
CDR3 protein: CASSLGQGNTGELFF
CDR3 DNA: TGTGCCAGCAGCTTGGGACAGGGGAACACCGGGGAGCTGTTTTTT

J gene: TRBJ2-2
V gene: TRBV28
D gene: .
clone size: .
CDR3 protein: CASSLVDSSTNTGELFF
CDR3 DNA: TGTGCCAGCAGTTTAGTCGACAGTTCCACGAACACCGGGGAGCTGTTTTTT

J gene: TRBJ2-7
V gene: TRBV5-6
D gene: .
clone size: few
CDR3 protein: CASSSSGDGWEQYF
CDR3 DNA: TGTGCCAGCAGCTCGTCGGGGGACGGGTGGGAGCAGTACTTC

J gene: TRBJ2-7
V gene: TRBV5-1
D gene: .
clone size: .
CDR3 protein: CASSQQGYEQYF
CDR3 DNA: TGCGCCAGCAGCCAACAGGGCTACGAGCAGTACTTC

J gene: TRBJ2-3
V gene: TRBV25-1
D gene: .
clone size: few
CDR3 protein: CASSDSGESTDTQYF
CDR3 DNA: TGTGCCAGCAGTGATTCGGGAGAATCCACAGATACGCAGTATTTT

J gene: TRBJ1-1
V gene: TRBV7-2
D gene: .
clone size: .
CDR3 protein: CASSLGGVLVAFF
CDR3 DNA: TGTGCCAGCAGCTTAGGGGGGGTGCTAGTGGCTTTCTTT